The 27 T cell receptor beta chains below come from one sample, sequenced in a study of CD8 T cells in Susac syndrome. An input of roughly 0.45 to 1 ug of RNA was subjected to reverse transcription using random hexamers. TCRdb called the immunoSEQ multiplex PCR reads again in MiXCR, with one record for every CDR3 protein. The sample includes roughly 160,000 distinct CDR3 sequences, roughly 95% of them seen just once. Sample: CD4+ T cells from PBMCs. The origin of the receptors is a human donor with Susac syndrome.

Only one count was recorded for this clonotype. The rearrangement joins TRBV9 to TRBJ1-2; D uncertain. The germline V and J ends were trimmed by 2 bases and 4 bases, with 15 bases remaining between them. CDR3 length equals 15 residues. Germline V gene lookup returns CDR1 SGDLS and CDR2 YYNGEE. CDR3 in amino acids: CASSVSSGDAYGYTF. As DNA, the CDR3 is TGTGCCAGCAGCGTCAGCTCCGGAGACGCCTATGGCTACACCTTC.

This chain uses TRBV6-2 or TRBV6-3 with TRBJ2-5; D remains unclear. The CDR3 is 14 residues long. V lost 0 bases to trimming and J lost 5 bases, with 10 bases between them. Germline CDR1 reads MNHEY; CDR2 reads SVGEGT. The CDR3 reads CASSYSLVRETQYF. The CDR3 nucleotides read TGTGCCAGCAGTTACTCGCTAGTAAGGGAGACCCAGTACTTC.

This rearrangement joins TRBV5-1 to TRBJ2-5; possibly TRBD1 for D (6 bases). The CDR3 sequence is 14 residues long. The germline gives CDR1 SGHRS, CDR2 YFSETQ. The V gene lost 4 bases and the J gene lost 3 bases, with 13 bases spanning the gap. Here the CDR3 DNA reads TGCGCCAGCAGCAAGGGACACCGGGAAGAGACCCAGTACTTC. As protein: CASSKGHREETQYF.

The gene calls are TRBV18 and TRBJ2-5; D is unclear. V lost 2 bases and J lost 0, with 10 bases in between. The CDR3 consists of 15 residues. Germline assignment: CDR1 KGHSH and CDR2 LQKENI. Written as DNA, the CDR3 is TGTGCCAGCTCACCAAAGGGCACCTACCAAGAGACCCAGTACTTC. Encoded protein: CASSPKGTYQETQYF.

The chain combines TRBV11-1 with TRBJ2-1; 9 bases match TRBD1. The CDR3 sequence is 15 residues long. Losses at the gene ends were 5 bases for V and 4 bases for J; bases not matched to a gene: 6. Germline CDR1 and CDR2: SGHAT and FQDESV (reference sequence). The CDR3 reads CASSLGQGLYNEQFF. Written as DNA, the CDR3 is TGTGCCAGCAGCCTGGGACAGGGTCTATACAATGAGCAGTTCTTC.

The genes are TRBV5-1 and TRBJ2-6, with D possibly matching TRBD1 (6 bases). This CDR3 is built from 17 residues. Trimming shortened V by 1 base and J by 1 base, and 12 bases separated the two germline ends. The V gene's germline CDR1 is SGHRS and CDR2 YFSETQ. CDR3 loop: CASSLSTGISGANVLTF. The CDR3 DNA reads as TGCGCCAGCAGCTTGAGTACAGGGATTTCTGGGGCCAACGTCCTGACTTTC.

The chain is built from TRBV15 and TRBJ2-7; D might be TRBD2 (5 bases). This CDR3 is 14 amino acids long. Trimming cost V 3 bases and J 6 bases, with 15 bases left between them. CDR1 is LNHNV, CDR2 YYDKDF, per germline (reference sequence). DNA for the CDR3: TGTGCCACCAGCAGTCAAGCGGCTAATAGCGAGCAGTACTTC. Its protein product is CATSSQAANSEQYF.

This clonotype was seen only once. The chain links TRBV5-6 to TRBJ2-7; 10 bases map to TRBD1. The ends lost 5 bases at V and 4 bases at J; junction bases unmatched: 6. This CDR3 comprises 14 residues. From germline, CDR1 is SGHDT and CDR2 YYEEEE. CDR3 sequence: CASSGQGVSYEQYV. In DNA form, the CDR3 reads TGTGCCAGCAGTGGACAGGGGGTCTCATACGAGCAGTACGTC.

This chain links TRBV5-1 with TRBJ1-1; D gene ambiguous. CDR3 length equals 13 residues. The V and J ends lost 4 bases and 1 base respectively, with 8 bases between them. Looked up from germline, CDR1 is SGHRS and CDR2 is YFSETQ. The DNA for the CDR3 is TGCGCCAGCAGCCAAAGTAGGAACACTGAAGCTTTCTTT. It codes for CASSQSRNTEAFF.

The chain employs TRBV6-1 and TRBJ2-7; the D is unclear. Trimming pared 1 base from V and 1 base from J, leaving 5 bases between. CDR3 length: 13 residues. The germline V gene encodes CDR1 MNHNS and CDR2 SASEGT. CDR3 loop: CASSEGPSYEQYF. The CDR3 coding sequence is TGTGCCAGCAGTGAAGGACCGTCCTACGAGCAGTACTTC.

This chain uses TRBV12-3 or TRBV12-4 with TRBJ2-3, with D possibly matching TRBD2 (7 bases). Trimming removed 1 base at V and 8 bases at J, with 16 bases between. The CDR3 sequence is 15 residues long. CDR3 protein: CASSLGGGVPGTQYF. The CDR3 DNA reads as TGTGCCAGCAGTTTAGGAGGGGGGGTGCCGGGTACGCAGTATTTT.

This clonotype was observed a single time. The genes are TRBV9 and TRBJ2-1; 7 nucleotides align to TRBD2. V lost 0 bases and J lost 9; bases outside the gene matches: 15. The CDR3 sequence is 17 residues long. Germline assignment: CDR1 SGDLS and CDR2 YYNGEE. CDR3 residues: CASSVESTSVAVGEQFF. The CDR3 bases are TGTGCCAGCAGCGTAGAAAGCACTAGCGTGGCCGTGGGTGAGCAGTTCTTC.

The chain links TRBV10-3 to TRBJ1-5; unclear D gene. The CDR3 has 12 amino acids. Germline-derived CDR1 and CDR2 are ENHRY and SYGVKD. Trimming removed 4 bases at V and 6 bases at J, with 7 bases between. The CDR3 DNA is TGTGCCATCAGTGTCGATGGTCAGCCCCAGCATTTT. Translation gives CAISVDGQPQHF.

This chain links TRBV4-2 with TRBJ1-2, with D possibly matching TRBD1 (5 bases). CDR3 length: 14 amino acids. V shed 0 bases and J shed 8 bases, with 13 bases lying between them. Germline V lookup: CDR1 LGHNA, CDR2 YNFKEQ. The chain's CDR3 is CASSQDTGEGGYTF. CDR3 in DNA: TGTGCCAGCAGCCAAGATACGGGGGAAGGAGGCTACACCTTC.

The chain carries TRBV5-4 and TRBJ2-5; D is perhaps TRBD2 (5 bases). The CDR3 is 16 residues long. Between the trimmed V and J ends, which lost 0 bases and 1 base, there was a span of 13 bases. Germline V gene data show CDR1 as SGHNT and CDR2 as YYREEE (reference sequence). The CDR3 DNA sequence: TGTGCCAGCAGCTTGGGCGGCCAGCGGATCCAAGAGACCCAGTACTTC. Residues: CASSLGGQRIQETQYF.

The V gene is TRBV13, the J gene TRBJ2-1, with 9 bases identical to TRBD1. The V and J ends lost 5 bases and 4 bases, in that order; junction bases with no gene match: 6. CDR3 length: 15 residues. Germline V gene lookup returns CDR1 PRHDT and CDR2 FYEKMQ (reference sequence). CDR3 coding DNA: TGTGCCAGCAGCCGACGACAGGGGGGTTACAATGAGCAGTTCTTC. Translating it yields CASSRRQGGYNEQFF.

This clonotype is a singleton in its sample. The chain has TRBV4-1 and TRBJ2-3; D might be TRBD2 (6 bases). Germline V CDR1 and CDR2: MGHRA, YSYEKL. Trimming shortened V by 4 bases and J by 0 bases, and 11 bases separated the two germline ends. The CDR3 has 15 residues. The chain's CDR3 is CASSRPRGSTDTQYF. The DNA for the CDR3 is TGCGCCAGCAGCCGCCCTCGGGGGAGCACAGATACGCAGTATTTT.

This chain connects TRBV2 to TRBJ2-2; maybe TRBD2 (5 bases). Germline V gene sequence: CDR1 SNHLY, CDR2 FYNNEI. V was trimmed by 3 bases and J by 6 bases, leaving 11 bases between them. CDR3 length: 14 residues. The CDR3 loop is CASSETGIAGELFF. DNA of the CDR3: TGTGCCAGCAGTGAGACCGGGATCGCCGGGGAGCTGTTTTTT.

The sample holds one count of this clonotype. The V and J genes are TRBV9 and TRBJ1-2; 9 nucleotides agree with TRBD1. CDR1 is SGDLS and CDR2 is YYNGEE in the germline V gene. The CDR3 consists of 14 residues. J was trimmed by 4 bases and V by 0 bases; bases with no gene match: 1. CDR3 protein: CASSVGTGVYGYTF. In DNA form, the CDR3 reads TGTGCCAGCAGCGTAGGGACAGGGGTCTATGGCTACACCTTC.

The J gene is TRBJ2-1, the V gene TRBV29-1; perhaps TRBD2 as D (5 bases). The germline V and J ends were trimmed by 6 bases and 8 bases, with 17 bases remaining between them. Germline CDR1 is SQVTM and CDR2 is ANQGSEA. The CDR3 has 13 amino acids. CDR3 coding DNA: TGCAGCGTCAAGAGGGTCCTTCTGGATGAGCAGTTCTTC. This codes for CSVKRVLLDEQFF.

The J gene is TRBJ2-5, the V gene TRBV7-9; no firm D call. Trimming stripped 5 bases from V and 2 bases from J, with 9 bases between. CDR3 length: 13 residues. CDR1 and CDR2 from the germline V gene are SEHNR and FQNEAQ (reference sequence). Here the CDR3 DNA reads TGTGCCAGCAGCGTGACTGAGCAAGAGACCCAGTACTTC. This sequence encodes CASSVTEQETQYF. Full variable domain (remainder filled in from reference TRBV7-9 and TRBJ2-5): DTGVSQNPRHKITKRGQNVTFRCDPISEHNRLYWYRQTLGQGPEFLTYFQNEAQLEKSRLLSDRFSAERPKGSFSTLEIQRTEQGDSAMYLCASSVTEQETQYFGPGTRLLVL.

This chain uses TRBV7-2 with TRBJ1-2; 9 bases match TRBD1. CDR1 is SGHTA and CDR2 is FQGNSA in the germline V gene. After removal of 3 bases from V and 8 bases from J, the junction contained 7 bases not matched to a gene. The CDR3 is 14 amino acids. The CDR3 is CASSLASGTGGYTF. In DNA, the CDR3 is TGTGCCAGCAGCTTGGCTTCCGGGACAGGGGGCTACACCTTC. Filled out from reference TRBV7-2 and TRBJ1-2, the complete variable domain reads GAGVSQSPSNKVTEKGKDVELRCDPISGHTALYWYRQSLGQGLEFLIYFQGNSAPDKSGLPSDRFSAERTGGSVSTLTIQRTQQEDSAVYLCASSLASGTGGYTFGSGTRLTVV.

This clonotype has more than one count but fewer than ten. The J gene is TRBJ1-6, the V gene TRBV6-2 or TRBV6-3; a weak D match, TRBD1 (6 bases). Looked up from germline, CDR1 is MNHEY and CDR2 is SVGEGT. Trimming stripped 0 bases from V and 8 bases from J, with 11 bases between. The CDR3 is made up of 15 amino acids. The CDR3 DNA is TGTGCCAGCAGTTACTCGAGATGGGGGCATTCACCCCTCCACTTT. Protein sequence: CASSYSRWGHSPLHF.

The V and J genes are TRBV7-9 and TRBJ2-1; 9 bases line up with TRBD1. Germline V CDR1 and CDR2: SEHNR, FQNEAQ (reference sequence). J lost 15 bases, V lost 4 bases, and 4 bases had no gene match. The CDR3 is 11 residues long. The chain's CDR3 is CASSSGTGTFF. The CDR3 region has the DNA TGTGCCAGCAGCTCCGGGACAGGGACGTTCTTC.

This chain connects TRBV7-2 to TRBJ1-2; D gene ambiguous. V was pared by 1 base and J by 4 bases, with 10 bases between. The CDR3 spans 14 residues. CDR1 and CDR2 (germline): SGHTA, FQGNSA. CDR3 residues: CASSLDQAPYGYTF. The CDR3 DNA reads as TGTGCCAGCAGCTTAGATCAGGCCCCCTATGGCTACACCTTC. The full variable domain, its missing parts supplied by reference TRBV7-2 and TRBJ1-2, is GAGVSQSPSNKVTEKGKDVELRCDPISGHTALYWYRQSLGQGLEFLIYFQGNSAPDKSGLPSDRFSAERTGGSVSTLTIQRTQQEDSAVYLCASSLDQAPYGYTFGSGTRLTVV.

This clonotype was counted a single time. The chain joins TRBV27 to TRBJ2-5, with D uncertain. Trimming shortened V by 3 bases and J by 4 bases, and 9 bases separated the two germline ends. This CDR3 comprises 13 residues. Germline loops: CDR1 MNHEY, CDR2 SMNVEV (reference sequence). CDR3 residues: CASSFLPGETQYF. The DNA for the CDR3 is TGTGCCAGCAGTTTTCTCCCCGGAGAGACCCAGTACTTC.

The chain links TRBV19 to TRBJ2-6, with D uncertain. This CDR3 contains 19 residues. V was clipped by 3 bases and J by 1 base, with 19 bases between them. The germline V gene encodes CDR1 LNHDA and CDR2 SQIVND (reference sequence). The CDR3 here is CASSISFLWAESGANVLTF. In DNA, the CDR3 is TGTGCCAGTAGTATCTCGTTTCTCTGGGCGGAGTCTGGGGCCAACGTCCTGACTTTC.